These T cell receptor beta chains were read from a single sample in a study of regulatory T cells in long-lasting Graves disease. TCRdb itself ran the multiplex PCR reads through MiXCR, one entry per CDR3 protein. Altogether 450,000 or so distinct CDR3 sequences are present, 20% to 25% being singletons, with the ten largest covering around 14%. The input for sequencing was peripheral blood mononuclear cells (PBMCs), taken when the disease was refractory, from a patient treated with antithyroid drugs. These receptors all stem from a female donor with Graves disease. Both conserved end residues are part of each CDR3. D genes are given only for firm matches. Some rows mark clone size as missing; the rest say once, few, many or name a class of expanded clone.

DNA	CDR3	D	J	size	V
TGTGCTAGTGGTTTAGAGGTATCGGGACACCTAAGGGGCTACGAGCAGTACTTC	CASGLEVSGHLRGYEQYF	.	TRBJ2-7	many	TRBV12-5
TGTGCCAGCAGTCCCTCGCGTGGGCCCCTCGGGGAGACCCAGTACTTC	CASSPSRGPLGETQYF	.	TRBJ2-5	many	TRBV6-1
TGTGCCAGCAGTCCTGACCCAGCGTCCGATACGCAGTATTTT	CASSPDPASDTQYF	.	TRBJ2-3	.	TRBV12-3/TRBV12-4
TGTGCCAGCAGTTACCGTGGTAGCGGGCTCAATGAGCAGTTCTTC	CASSYRGSGLNEQFF	TRBD2	TRBJ2-1	once	TRBV6-9
TGTGCCAGCAGCTTGGGAGGGCCTGGAAACACCATATATTTT	CASSLGGPGNTIYF	.	TRBJ1-3	many	TRBV7-2
TGTGCCATCAGTCCAGGAAACACTGAAGCTTTCTTT	CAISPGNTEAFF	.	TRBJ1-1	many	TRBV10-3
TGTGCCAGCAGCTTAGCTGGTCGGGGGCACTTAGCCAAAAACATTCAGTACTTC	CASSLAGRGHLAKNIQYF	.	TRBJ2-4	few	TRBV7-2
TGCGCCAGCAGCTTGAGGGCTAGTCGAGGCACAGATACGCAGTATTTT	CASSLRASRGTDTQYF	.	TRBJ2-3	.	TRBV5-1
TGCGCCAGCAGCTCTGTAACAAGTGAAAAACTGTTTTTT	CASSSVTSEKLFF	.	TRBJ1-4	.	TRBV5-1
TGTGCCAGCTCACTACAACAGGGGTCGCAGTATTTT	CASSLQQGSQYF	TRBD1	TRBJ2-3	.	TRBV18
TGTGCCAGCAGCGGGACTAGCGGGGCGAGGAGGCGAGGCGATGAGCAGTTCTTC	CASSGTSGARRRGDEQFF	TRBD2	TRBJ2-1	few	TRBV28
TGCAGCGTTGGTGACAGGGCTAGTTACGAGCAGTACTTC	CSVGDRASYEQYF	TRBD1	TRBJ2-7	few	TRBV29-1
TGTGCCAGCAGCCAAGGAAGACAGGGGGGTCCCTACGAGCAGTACTTC	CASSQGRQGGPYEQYF	TRBD1	TRBJ2-7	few	TRBV3-1
TGTGCCTGGAGTGTACTATCAGGCTCCTACGAGCAGTACTTC	CAWSVLSGSYEQYF	.	TRBJ2-7	few	TRBV30
TGTGCCAGCAGCGGGGGGGACAGGGAAAGCTCCTACGAGCAGTACTTC	CASSGGDRESSYEQYF	TRBD1	TRBJ2-7	few	TRBV11-2
TGTGCCAGCAGGGGTCTAGCGGGGAACACCGGGGAGCTGTTTTTT	CASRGLAGNTGELFF	TRBD2	TRBJ2-2	.	TRBV6-1
TGTGCCAGCAGCCAAGATAGGGGACAGGGCGGCTACACCTTC	CASSQDRGQGGYTF	TRBD1	TRBJ1-2	few	TRBV14
TGCAGCGTTGTGGTGGGACAGGGTAGGACTGAAGCTTTCTTT	CSVVVGQGRTEAFF	TRBD1	TRBJ1-1	many	TRBV29-1
TGCAGTGCTAGAGCCCCAGGGGGTGCAGCGCGCGAGCAGTACTTC	CSARAPGGAAREQYF	TRBD1	TRBJ2-7	few	TRBV20-1
TGCGCCAGCAGCCAAGATTTCTTAGGGGAAAAACTGTTTTTT	CASSQDFLGEKLFF	.	TRBJ1-4	.	TRBV4-3
TGCGCCAGCAGCCTAAACCTAGAGTCAGGGGTTGCTTACGAGCAGTACTTC	CASSLNLESGVAYEQYF	.	TRBJ2-7	.	TRBV11-2
TGTGCCAGCAGTATCGGCGGGGGGGCCCAGGAGACCCAGTACTTC	CASSIGGGAQETQYF	TRBD2	TRBJ2-5	.	TRBV5-6
TGTGCCAGCAGCTTAGAAGCAGGGGGGGTGCCCCAGCATTTT	CASSLEAGGVPQHF	TRBD1	TRBJ1-5	many	TRBV7-8
TGTGCCAGCAGCCCGACAGGCCCACGGAACACTGAAGCTTTCTTT	CASSPTGPRNTEAFF	.	TRBJ1-1	.	TRBV7-8
TGTGCCAGCAGCCAAGATCCGCCTAGCGGTGCCAAAAACACTCAGTACTTC	CASSQDPPSGAKNTQYF	TRBD2	TRBJ2-4	.	TRBV3-1
TGCAGCGTTTTTGTGTCCTCACGGAGTGAAAAACTGTTTTTT	CSVFVSSRSEKLFF	.	TRBJ1-4	many	TRBV29-1
TGCGCCAGCAGCCAAGATTCAGTCTCCACAGATACGCAGTATTTT	CASSQDSVSTDTQYF	.	TRBJ2-3	.	TRBV4-3
TGTGCCAGCAGTCGACTAGCGGGAGGACTCGAGCAGTACTTC	CASSRLAGGLEQYF	TRBD2	TRBJ2-7	many	TRBV6-1
TGTGCCAGCAGCACGGGACTAGCAGAGTACAATGAGCAGTTCTTC	CASSTGLAEYNEQFF	TRBD2	TRBJ2-1	few	TRBV6-1
TGCGCCAGCAGCAAAGGGGACAGGGTGTCTGAAGCTTTCTTT	CASSKGDRVSEAFF	TRBD1	TRBJ1-1	few	TRBV5-1
TGTGCCACCAGCAGACAAACAGGGAACGGGGCCAACGTCCTGACTTTC	CATSRQTGNGANVLTF	.	TRBJ2-6	.	TRBV15
TGTGCCAGCAGCCCAGACTTAGCCTATAATTCACCCCTCCACTTT	CASSPDLAYNSPLHF	.	TRBJ1-6	few	TRBV7-9
TGTGCCTGGTCGACAGGTAGTAGAGAGACCCAGTACTTC	CAWSTGSRETQYF	.	TRBJ2-5	.	TRBV30